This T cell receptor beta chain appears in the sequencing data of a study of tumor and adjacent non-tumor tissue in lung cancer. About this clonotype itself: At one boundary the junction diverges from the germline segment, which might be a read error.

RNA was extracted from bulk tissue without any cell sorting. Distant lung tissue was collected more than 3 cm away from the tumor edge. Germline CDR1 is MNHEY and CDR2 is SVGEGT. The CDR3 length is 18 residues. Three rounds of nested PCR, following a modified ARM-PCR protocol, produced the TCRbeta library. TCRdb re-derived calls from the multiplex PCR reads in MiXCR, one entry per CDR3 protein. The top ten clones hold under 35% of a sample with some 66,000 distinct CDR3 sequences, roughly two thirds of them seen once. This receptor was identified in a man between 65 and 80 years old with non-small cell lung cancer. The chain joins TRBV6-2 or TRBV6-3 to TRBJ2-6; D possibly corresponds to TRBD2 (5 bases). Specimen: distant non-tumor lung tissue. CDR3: CASNYSSGRPSGANVLTF. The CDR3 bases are TGTGCCAGCAATTACTCGTCGGGGAGACCCTCTGGGGCCAACGTCCTGACTTTC.